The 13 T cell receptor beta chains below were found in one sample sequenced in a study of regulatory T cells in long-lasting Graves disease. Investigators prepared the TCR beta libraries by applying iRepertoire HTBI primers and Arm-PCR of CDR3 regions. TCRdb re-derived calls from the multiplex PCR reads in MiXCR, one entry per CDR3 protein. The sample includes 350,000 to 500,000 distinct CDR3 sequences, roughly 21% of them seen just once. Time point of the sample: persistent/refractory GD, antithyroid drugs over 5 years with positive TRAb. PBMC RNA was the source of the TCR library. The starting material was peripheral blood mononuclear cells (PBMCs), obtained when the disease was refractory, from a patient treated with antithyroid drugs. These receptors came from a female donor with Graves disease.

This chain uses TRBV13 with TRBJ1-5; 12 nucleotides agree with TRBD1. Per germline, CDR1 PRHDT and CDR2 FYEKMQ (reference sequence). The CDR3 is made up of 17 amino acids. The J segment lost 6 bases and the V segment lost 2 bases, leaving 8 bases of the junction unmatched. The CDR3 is CASSLSTGTGGTQPQHF. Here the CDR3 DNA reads TGTGCCAGCAGCTTATCCACCGGGACAGGGGGCACTCAGCCCCAGCATTTT.

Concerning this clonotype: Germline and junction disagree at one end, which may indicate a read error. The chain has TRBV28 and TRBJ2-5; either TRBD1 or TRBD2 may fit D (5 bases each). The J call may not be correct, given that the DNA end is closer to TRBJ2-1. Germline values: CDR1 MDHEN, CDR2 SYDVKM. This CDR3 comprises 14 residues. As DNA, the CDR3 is TGTACCAGCCTGGACACAAGCGGTTACAATGAGCAGTTCTTC. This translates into CTSLDTSGYNEQFF.

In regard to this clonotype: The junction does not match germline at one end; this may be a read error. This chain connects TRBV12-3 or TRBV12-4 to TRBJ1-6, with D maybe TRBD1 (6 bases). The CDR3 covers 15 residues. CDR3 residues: CAGSLSSGVESPLHF. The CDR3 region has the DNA TGTGCCGGCAGTTTATCCTCAGGGGTGGAATCACCCCTCCACTTT.

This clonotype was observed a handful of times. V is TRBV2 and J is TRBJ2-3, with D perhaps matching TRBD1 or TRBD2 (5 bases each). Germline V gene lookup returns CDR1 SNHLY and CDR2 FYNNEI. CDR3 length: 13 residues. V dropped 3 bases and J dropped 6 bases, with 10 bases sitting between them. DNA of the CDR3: TGTGCCAGCAGTGAGACCTGGGGGGATACGCAGTATTTT. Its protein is CASSETWGDTQYF.

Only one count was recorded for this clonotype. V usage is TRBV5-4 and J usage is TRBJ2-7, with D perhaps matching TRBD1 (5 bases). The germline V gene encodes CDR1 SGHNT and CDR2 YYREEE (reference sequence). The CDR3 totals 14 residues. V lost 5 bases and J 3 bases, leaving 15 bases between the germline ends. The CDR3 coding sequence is TGTGCCAGCAGAAAGAAAGGGGTCGGCTACGAGCAGTACTTC. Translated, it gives CASRKKGVGYEQYF.

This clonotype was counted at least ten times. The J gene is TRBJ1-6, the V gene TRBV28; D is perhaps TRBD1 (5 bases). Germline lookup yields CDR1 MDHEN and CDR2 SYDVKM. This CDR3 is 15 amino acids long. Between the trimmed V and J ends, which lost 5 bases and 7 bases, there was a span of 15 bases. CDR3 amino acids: CASSRGTSSNSPLHF. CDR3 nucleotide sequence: TGTGCCAGCAGTCGGGGGACCTCAAGCAATTCACCCCTCCACTTT.

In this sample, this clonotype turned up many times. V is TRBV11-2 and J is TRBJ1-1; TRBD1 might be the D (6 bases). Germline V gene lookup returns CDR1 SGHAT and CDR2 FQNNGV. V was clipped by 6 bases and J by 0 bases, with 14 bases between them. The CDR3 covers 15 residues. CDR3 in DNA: TGTGCCAGCAGGAAACGGGGGGCGGTGAACACTGAAGCTTTCTTT. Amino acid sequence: CASRKRGAVNTEAFF.

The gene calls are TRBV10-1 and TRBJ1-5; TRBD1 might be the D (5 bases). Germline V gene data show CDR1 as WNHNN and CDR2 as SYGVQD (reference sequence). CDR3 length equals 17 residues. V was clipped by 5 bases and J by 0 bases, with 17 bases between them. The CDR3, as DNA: TGCGCCAGCAGTCCTGGGACCGAAGCTAATAGCAATCAGCCCCAGCATTTT. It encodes CASSPGTEANSNQPQHF.

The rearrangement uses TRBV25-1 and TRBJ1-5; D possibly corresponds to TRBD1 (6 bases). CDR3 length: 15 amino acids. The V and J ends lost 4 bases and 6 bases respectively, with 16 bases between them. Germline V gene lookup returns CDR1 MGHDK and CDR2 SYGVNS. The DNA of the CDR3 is TGTGCCAGCAGTGGAAGACAGGAGCATTGTCAGCCCCAGCATTTT. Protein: CASSGRQEHCQPQHF. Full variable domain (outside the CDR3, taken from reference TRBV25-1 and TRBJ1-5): EADIYQTPRYLVIGTGKKITLECSQTMGHDKMYWYQQDPGMELHLIHYSYGVNSTEKGDLSSESTVSRIRTEHFPLTLESARPSHTSQYLCASSGRQEHCQPQHFGDGTRLSIL.

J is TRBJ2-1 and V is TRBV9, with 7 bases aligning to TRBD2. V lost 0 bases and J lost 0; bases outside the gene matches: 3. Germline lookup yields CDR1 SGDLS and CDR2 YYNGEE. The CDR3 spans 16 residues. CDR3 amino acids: CASSVGGRASYNEQFF. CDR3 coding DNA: TGTGCCAGCAGCGTAGGCGGGAGAGCCTCCTACAATGAGCAGTTCTTC.

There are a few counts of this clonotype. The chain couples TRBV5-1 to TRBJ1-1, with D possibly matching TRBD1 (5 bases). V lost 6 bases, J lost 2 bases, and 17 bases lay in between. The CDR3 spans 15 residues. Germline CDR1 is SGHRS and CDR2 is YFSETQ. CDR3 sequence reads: CASTNGGGVNTEAFF. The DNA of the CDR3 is TGCGCCAGCACCAACGGGGGAGGGGTTAACACTGAAGCTTTCTTT.

CDR3 sequence (DNA): TGCGCCAGCAGCCAAGAAATTCTCCCGCCGGGGGAAAAACTGTTTTTT. Protein product: CASSQEILPPGEKLFF. The gene calls are TRBV4-1 and TRBJ1-4; D is unclear. Trimming took 0 bases from V and 8 from J, leaving 16 bases between them. The CDR3 is 16 amino acids. The germline V gene has CDR1 MGHRA and CDR2 YSYEKL.

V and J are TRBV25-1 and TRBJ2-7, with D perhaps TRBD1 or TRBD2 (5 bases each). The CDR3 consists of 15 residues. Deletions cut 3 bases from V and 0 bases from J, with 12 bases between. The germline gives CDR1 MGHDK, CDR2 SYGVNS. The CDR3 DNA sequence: TGTGCCAGCAGTGATCGGGACCGCAACTCCTACGAGCAGTACTTC. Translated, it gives CASSDRDRNSYEQYF.